This TCR beta chain came from a study of read filtering for tumor transcriptome and immune sequencing. The study's findings and limits: Without single-read clonotypes, shared clonotype proportions correlated more between IR-seq and RNA-seq. In IR-seq, single-read clonotypes were roughly 82% of clonotypes but around 3.5% of reads.

The table lists this clonotype with many counts. The antigen is undetermined. A junction boundary mismatches the germline segment, possibly from a read error. This library used roughly 430 ng RNA and molecular barcoded adaptors spanning alpha/delta and beta/gamma chains. TCRdb reprocessed the reads with MiXCR, giving one entry per CDR3 protein. The repertoire consists of about 90,000 distinct CDR3 sequences, with roughly 12% occurring once and the leading ten covering about 15%. The germline V gene encodes CDR1 SGHRS and CDR2 YFSETQ. The CDR3 sequence is 15 residues long. The chain joins TRBV5-1 to TRBJ2-2, with 10 bases aligning to TRBD2. This receptor was obtained from a donor aged 40 or over with multiple myeloma. The material sequenced was a population of CD138-negative cells sorted from bone marrow. The CDR3 sequence: CASSLELAGAGEPFF. The CDR3 region has the DNA TGCGCCAGCAGCTTGGAGCTAGCGGGGGCCGGGGAGCCGTTTTTT.